These 28 T cell receptor beta chains came from one sample sequenced in a study of blood T cell repertoires in COVID-19. The data were produced by immunoSEQ multiplex PCR, yet TCRdb's version contains in-frame clones alone and is incomplete. Of about 500,000 clones listed, 89% are singletons. The sample taken for sequencing was peripheral blood. The receptor set was obtained from a man younger than 35 with COVID-19, enrolled during active disease.

The CDR3 is CASSLASDYEQYF. In DNA form, the CDR3 reads TGTGCCAGCAGCTTGGCTAGCGACTACGAGCAGTACTTC. The rearrangement links TRBV7-9 to TRBJ2-7, with D possibly being TRBD2 (6 bases). Trimming took off 3 bases at V and 3 bases at J, with 9 bases between the two ends. Germline CDR1 is SEHNR and CDR2 is FQNEAQ (reference sequence). The CDR3 sequence is 13 residues long.

The V and J genes are TRBV4-2 and TRBJ2-3; D may be TRBD2 (6 bases). Germline CDR1 reads LGHNA; CDR2 reads YNFKEQ. The ends were cut back, 0 bases at V and 4 bases at J, with 14 bases in the middle. The CDR3 loop spans 16 amino acids. The CDR3 protein is CASSQEWTIGADTQYF. The DNA for the CDR3 is TGTGCCAGCAGCCAAGAATGGACTATTGGCGCAGATACGCAGTATTTT.

The J gene is TRBJ1-5, the V gene TRBV10-2; no clear D. The germline V and J ends were trimmed by 3 bases and 2 bases, with 11 bases remaining between them. The CDR3 has 15 amino acids. Germline CDR1 WSHSY, CDR2 SAAADI. CDR3 sequence: CASSEGRLGNQPQHF. CDR3 in DNA: TGCGCCAGCAGTGAAGGCAGGTTGGGCAATCAGCCCCAGCATTTT.

The rearrangement uses TRBV7-9 and TRBJ2-7, with D maybe TRBD2 (5 bases). Trimming cost V 4 bases and J 0 bases, with 10 bases left between them. Per the germline V gene, CDR1 is SEHNR and CDR2 is FQNEAQ (reference sequence). CDR3 length: 14 residues. Here the CDR3 reads CASSSMDSSYEQYF. DNA for the CDR3: TGTGCCAGCAGCTCCATGGACTCCTCCTACGAGCAGTACTTC.

This chain connects TRBV24-1 to TRBJ2-1; 12 bases agree with TRBD2. The CDR3 totals 17 residues. Germline V gene data show CDR1 as KGHDR and CDR2 as SFDVKD. Unmatched junction bases numbered 9, after V lost 5 bases and J lost 5 bases. Here the CDR3 reads CATSAGTSGRINNEQFF. The CDR3 DNA reads TGTGCCACCAGTGCCGGGACTAGCGGGCGGATAAACAATGAGCAGTTCTTC.

This clone was found a few times. The rearrangement links TRBV7-2 to TRBJ2-3; D uncertain. Germline V CDR1 and CDR2: SGHTA, FQGNSA. The CDR3 is made up of 13 amino acids. Trimming removed 6 bases at V and 1 base at J, with 8 bases between. CDR3 coding DNA: TGTGCCAGCAGGTCCCGGGGCACAGATACGCAGTATTTT. Encoded protein: CASRSRGTDTQYF.

The chain couples TRBV4-2 to TRBJ2-6; 7 bases agree with TRBD2. The germline V gene has CDR1 LGHNA and CDR2 YNFKEQ. The V gene end was trimmed by 3 bases and the J gene end by 2 bases; junction bases not matched to a gene: 4. The CDR3 is 16 residues long. This CDR3 reads CASSQRGTTGANVLTF. DNA for the CDR3: TGTGCCAGCAGCCAGAGAGGGACTACTGGGGCCAACGTCCTGACTTTC.

The gene calls are TRBV6-1 and TRBJ1-5; no firm D call. Per germline, CDR1 MNHNS and CDR2 SASEGT. V was cut by 3 bases and J by 0 bases, with 6 bases left in between. The CDR3 runs to 14 residues. CDR3 residues: CASSDRISNQPQHF. The DNA of the CDR3 is TGTGCCAGCAGTGACAGAATTAGCAATCAGCCCCAGCATTTT.

The rearrangement links TRBV27 to TRBJ2-7, with 9 bases fitting TRBD2. V was pared by 0 bases and J by 3 bases, with 0 bases of the junction left unmatched. The CDR3 contains 14 residues. Germline V gene lookup returns CDR1 MNHEY and CDR2 SMNVEV (reference sequence). The DNA of the CDR3 is TGTGCCAGCAGTTTATCGACTAGCGGCTACGAGCAGTACTTC. Translation: CASSLSTSGYEQYF.

The chain combines TRBV10-3 with TRBJ2-4; TRBD1 agrees at 7 bases. V lost 2 bases and J lost 1; bases outside the gene matches: 11. The CDR3 runs 18 residues. The germline gives CDR1 ENHRY, CDR2 SYGVKD. The CDR3 DNA reads TGTGCCATCAGTGAGCCCACACAGGGGATCAGGGCCAAAAACATTCAGTACTTC. Translating gives CAISEPTQGIRAKNIQYF.

CDR3 bases: TGTGCCAGCAGCTCCGGACAGTCGGGTCAGCCCCAGCATTTT. Its protein is CASSSGQSGQPQHF. V usage is TRBV7-9 and J usage is TRBJ1-5; D is possibly TRBD1 (6 bases). CDR3 size: 14 residues. Germline-derived CDR1 and CDR2 are SEHNR and FQNEAQ (reference sequence). The V end was cut by 4 bases, the J end by 6 bases, with 13 bases between.

This chain uses TRBV18 with TRBJ2-3; the match to TRBD2 covers 7 bases. From germline, CDR1 is KGHSH and CDR2 LQKENI. J lost 6 bases, V lost 3 bases, and 9 bases had no gene match. This CDR3 spans 15 amino acids. This CDR3 reads CASSPVGGGSDTQYF. CDR3 DNA: TGTGCCAGCTCACCTGTTGGGGGAGGGTCGGATACGCAGTATTTT. Full variable domain (remainder filled in from reference TRBV18 and TRBJ2-3): NAGVMQNPRHLVRRRGQEARLRCSPMKGHSHVYWYRQLPEEGLKFMVYLQKENIIDESGMPKERFSAEFPKEGPSILRIQQVVRGDSAAYFCASSPVGGGSDTQYFGPGTRLTVL.

The V gene is TRBV24-1, the J gene TRBJ2-7; 12 bases map to TRBD1. This CDR3 comprises 15 residues. Germline V gene lookup returns CDR1 KGHDR and CDR2 SFDVKD. V shed 3 bases and J 6 bases; nucleotides not matched to a gene: 5. Written as DNA, the CDR3 is TGTGCCACCAGTGATACCGGGACAGGGGGCGGCGAGCAGTACTTC. This encodes CATSDTGTGGGEQYF.

This chain joins TRBV6-4 and TRBJ2-1; tentative D call: TRBD2 (5 bases). V dropped 2 bases and J dropped 10 bases, with 12 bases sitting between them. The CDR3 totals 13 residues. Germline values: CDR1 MRHNA, CDR2 SNTAGT. DNA of the CDR3: TGTGCCAGCAGTGACAAGTCTCGGGGAGAGCAGTTCTTC. It yields the protein CASSDKSRGEQFF.

The V gene is TRBV19, the J gene TRBJ2-7; TRBD2 is a possible D gene (6 bases). The germline V gene has CDR1 LNHDA and CDR2 SQIVND (reference sequence). This CDR3 contains 14 residues. The V end lost 3 bases, the J end lost 0 bases, and 9 bases lay between the germline ends. CDR3 protein: CASSITSSSYEQYF. DNA for the CDR3: TGTGCCAGTAGTATTACTAGCAGCTCCTACGAGCAGTACTTC.

V usage is TRBV30 and J usage is TRBJ2-7, with 10 nucleotides matching TRBD2. V gave up 0 bases and J gave up 5 bases; unmatched junction bases: 4. The germline gives CDR1 GTSNPN, CDR2 SVGIG (reference sequence). The CDR3 is 14 amino acids. CDR3 sequence (DNA): TGTGCCTGGAGTGTCCTAGCGGGAGCCGACGAGCAGTACTTC. Protein sequence: CAWSVLAGADEQYF.

The chain links TRBV18 to TRBJ2-7; D uncertain. The CDR3 extends over 14 amino acids. Germline CDR1 and CDR2: KGHSH and LQKENI. V was trimmed by 0 bases and J by 2 bases, leaving 8 bases between them. CDR3 loop: CASSPPSSAYEQYF. The CDR3 nucleotides are TGTGCCAGCTCACCACCGTCCAGCGCCTACGAGCAGTACTTC.

The V and J genes are TRBV24-1 and TRBJ2-5, with 10 bases that match TRBD1. V lost 4 bases and J lost 4; bases outside the gene matches: 5. This CDR3 is built from 15 residues. The germline V gene has CDR1 KGHDR and CDR2 SFDVKD. CDR3 bases: TGTGCCACCAGTGAAGAGACAGGGGGCAGAGAGACCCAGTACTTC. Translating gives CATSEETGGRETQYF.

The V call is TRBV25-1, the J call TRBJ2-7; 10 bases align to TRBD2. Germline trimming cut 3 bases from V and 3 bases from J; bases unmatched to any gene: 5. CDR1 and CDR2 from the germline V gene are MGHDK and SYGVNS. The CDR3 has 15 residues. The CDR3 here is CASSDISGRGYEQYF. CDR3 coding DNA: TGTGCCAGCAGTGATATAAGCGGGAGGGGCTACGAGCAGTACTTC.

This clone is a singleton in its sample. The chain recombines TRBV6-5 with TRBJ1-2; 7 nucleotides align to TRBD1. Germline V lookup: CDR1 MNHEY, CDR2 SVGAGI. The V segment lost 6 bases and the J segment 3 bases; nucleotides outside the gene matches: 4. CDR3 length: 13 residues. The CDR3, as DNA: TGTGCCAGCAGCACAGGGGTAGACTATGGCTACACCTTC. This gives the protein CASSTGVDYGYTF.

This rearrangement joins TRBV12-5 to TRBJ2-1, with TRBD1 matching 8 bases. The CDR3 consists of 15 residues. Germline V gene data show CDR1 as LGHNT and CDR2 as FRNRAP. V trimming: 7 bases; J trimming: 1 base; junction bases outside the gene matches: 6. The CDR3 reads CASVQGARSYNEQFF. As DNA, the CDR3 is TGTGCTAGTGTCCAGGGGGCCCGGTCCTACAATGAGCAGTTCTTC.

The chain couples TRBV6-5 to TRBJ2-5; D is ambiguous. Germline lookup yields CDR1 MNHEY and CDR2 SVGAGI. This CDR3 has 13 amino acids. With 2 bases removed from V and 2 bases from J, the gap between germline ends came to 6 bases. CDR3 amino acids: CASSYDRQETQYF. DNA for the CDR3: TGTGCCAGCAGTTACGATAGACAAGAGACCCAGTACTTC.

The sample holds a few counts of this clone. The chain uses TRBV6-5 and TRBJ2-7, with 7 bases lining up with TRBD2. Trimming removed 2 bases from V and 3 bases from J; junction bases left unmatched: 10. There are 16 residues in the CDR3. Germline values: CDR1 MNHEY, CDR2 SVGAGI. CDR3 nucleotides: TGTGCCAGCAGTTACGGGGCTGCGGGAGCAGTCTACGAGCAGTACTTC. Its protein product is CASSYGAAGAVYEQYF.

The rearrangement links TRBV5-4 to TRBJ2-3; 8 nucleotides match TRBD1. This CDR3 contains 15 residues. After removal of 5 bases from V and 6 bases from J, the junction contained 11 bases not matched to a gene. Per the germline V gene, CDR1 is SGHNT and CDR2 is YYREEE (reference sequence). The CDR3 DNA follows: TGTGCCAGCAGGAGGGAGACAGGGGAGGCGGATACGCAGTATTTT. It encodes CASRRETGEADTQYF.

This chain connects TRBV5-1 to TRBJ2-2, with TRBD2 matching 13 bases. Germline assignment: CDR1 SGHRS and CDR2 YFSETQ. The CDR3 runs 18 residues. Trimming at V came to 4 bases and at J to 7 bases, leaving 13 bases not matched to a gene. CDR3 sequence (DNA): TGCGCCAGCAGCCTCTATGGACTAGCGGGAGTAACGAGCGGGGAGCTGTTTTTT. Translation: CASSLYGLAGVTSGELFF.

This chain links TRBV7-9 with TRBJ2-4; a weak D match, TRBD1 (5 bases). The ends were cut back, 5 bases at V and 8 bases at J, with 10 bases in the middle. CDR1 SEHNR and CDR2 FQNEAQ come from the germline V gene (reference sequence). The CDR3 has 12 residues. Here the CDR3 reads CASSPDSYIQYF. CDR3 DNA sequence: TGTGCCAGCAGCCCTGACAGTTACATTCAGTACTTC.

This chain connects TRBV20-1 to TRBJ2-1, with D maybe TRBD2 (7 bases). CDR1 is DFQATT, CDR2 SNEGSKA, per germline (reference sequence). CDR3 length: 17 amino acids. V was pared by 3 bases and J by 7 bases, with 25 bases between. DNA of the CDR3: TGCAGTGCTAGTGGTTCGCGGGGGCTGGCGGTAGTGAATGAGCAGTTCTTC. This codes for CSASGSRGLAVVNEQFF.

The CDR3 sequence is CASSLGGSGGSQDTQYF. CDR3 DNA sequence: TGTGCCAGCAGCTTAGGGGGCAGCGGGGGGTCCCAGGATACGCAGTATTTT. The gene calls are TRBV11-3 and TRBJ2-3, with 9 bases fitting TRBD2. CDR3 length: 17 residues. Germline values: CDR1 SGHNT, CDR2 YENEEA. The V and J ends lost 1 base and 6 bases, in that order; junction bases with no gene match: 11.